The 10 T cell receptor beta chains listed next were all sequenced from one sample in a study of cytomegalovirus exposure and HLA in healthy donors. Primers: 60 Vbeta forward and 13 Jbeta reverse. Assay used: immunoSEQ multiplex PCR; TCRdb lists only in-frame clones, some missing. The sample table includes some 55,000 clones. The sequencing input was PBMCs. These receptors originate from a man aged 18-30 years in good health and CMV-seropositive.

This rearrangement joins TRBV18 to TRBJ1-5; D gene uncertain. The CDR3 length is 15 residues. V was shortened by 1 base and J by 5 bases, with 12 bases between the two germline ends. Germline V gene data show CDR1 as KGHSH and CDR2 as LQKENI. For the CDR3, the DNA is TGTGCCAGCTCACCACAGAGGGATTTGCATCAGCCCCAGCATTTT. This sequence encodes CASSPQRDLHQPQHF.

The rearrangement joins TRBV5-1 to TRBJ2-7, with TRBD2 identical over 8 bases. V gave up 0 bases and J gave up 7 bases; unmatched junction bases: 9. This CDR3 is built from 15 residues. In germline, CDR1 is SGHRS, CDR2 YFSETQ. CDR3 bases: TGCGCCAGCAGCTTGGCCGATCGGGAGGGAGGGGAGCAGTACTTC. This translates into CASSLADREGGEQYF.

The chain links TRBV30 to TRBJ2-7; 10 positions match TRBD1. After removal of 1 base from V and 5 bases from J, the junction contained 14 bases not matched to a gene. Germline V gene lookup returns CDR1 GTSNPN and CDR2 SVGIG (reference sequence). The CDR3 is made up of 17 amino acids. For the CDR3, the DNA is TGTGCCTGGAGTGACGGCATAAGGACAGGGGGTTCCGACGAGCAGTACTTC. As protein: CAWSDGIRTGGSDEQYF.

The CDR3 reads CASSLAARGNYGYTF. CDR3 nucleotide sequence: TGTGCCAGCAGCTTAGCGGCCAGGGGCAACTATGGCTACACCTTC. The chain recombines TRBV7-8 with TRBJ1-2; a weak D match, TRBD1 (6 bases). Germline CDR1 reads SGHVS; CDR2 reads FQNEAQ. The CDR3 contains 15 residues. Trimming pared 0 bases from V and 2 bases from J, leaving 10 bases between.

This chain's CDR3 is CATSSYTGGDEKLFF. CDR3 sequence (DNA): TGTGCCACCAGCAGTTATACAGGGGGCGATGAAAAACTGTTTTTT. V is TRBV15 and J is TRBJ1-4; TRBD1 matches 9 bases. This CDR3 is 15 amino acids long. Germline loops: CDR1 LNHNV, CDR2 YYDKDF (reference sequence). J lost 6 bases, V lost 3 bases, and 5 bases had no gene match.

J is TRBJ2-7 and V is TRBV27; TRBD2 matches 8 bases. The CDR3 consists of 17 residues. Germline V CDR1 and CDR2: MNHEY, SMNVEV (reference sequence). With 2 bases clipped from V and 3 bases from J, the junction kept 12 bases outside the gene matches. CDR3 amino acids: CASSLGVRRGGLYEQYF. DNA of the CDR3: TGTGCCAGCAGTTTAGGGGTTAGACGGGGGGGACTCTACGAGCAGTACTTC.

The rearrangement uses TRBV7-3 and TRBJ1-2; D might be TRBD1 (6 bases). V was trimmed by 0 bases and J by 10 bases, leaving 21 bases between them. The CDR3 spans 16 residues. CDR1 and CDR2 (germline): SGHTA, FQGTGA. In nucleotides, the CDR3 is TGTGCCAGCAGCTTAACGCGGGGGGCGACTCTATCTGACTACACCTTC. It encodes CASSLTRGATLSDYTF.

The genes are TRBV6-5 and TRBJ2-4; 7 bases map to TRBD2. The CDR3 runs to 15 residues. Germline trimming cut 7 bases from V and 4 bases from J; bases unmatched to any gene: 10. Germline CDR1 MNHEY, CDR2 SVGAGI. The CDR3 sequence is CASNSLIAGKNIQYF. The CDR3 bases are TGTGCCAGCAACTCCTTGATAGCGGGTAAAAACATTCAGTACTTC.

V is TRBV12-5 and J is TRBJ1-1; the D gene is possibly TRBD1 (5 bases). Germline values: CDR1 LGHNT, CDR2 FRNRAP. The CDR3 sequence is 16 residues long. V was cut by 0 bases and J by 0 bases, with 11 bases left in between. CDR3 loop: CASGLVISRVNTEAFF. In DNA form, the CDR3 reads TGTGCTAGTGGTTTGGTAATAAGCAGGGTGAACACTGAAGCTTTCTTT. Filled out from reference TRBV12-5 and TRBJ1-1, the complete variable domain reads DARVTQTPRHKVTEMGQEVTMRCQPILGHNTVFWYRQTMMQGLELLAYFRNRAPLDDSGMPKDRFSAEMPDATLATLKIQPSEPRDSAVYFCASGLVISRVNTEAFFGQGTRLTVV.

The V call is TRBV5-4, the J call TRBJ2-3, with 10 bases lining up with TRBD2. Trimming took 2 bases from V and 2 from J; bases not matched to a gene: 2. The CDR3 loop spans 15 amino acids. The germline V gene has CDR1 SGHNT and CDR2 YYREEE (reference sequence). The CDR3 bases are TGTGCCAGCAGCTTAGCGGGAGGGCTCACAGATACGCAGTATTTT. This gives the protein CASSLAGGLTDTQYF.